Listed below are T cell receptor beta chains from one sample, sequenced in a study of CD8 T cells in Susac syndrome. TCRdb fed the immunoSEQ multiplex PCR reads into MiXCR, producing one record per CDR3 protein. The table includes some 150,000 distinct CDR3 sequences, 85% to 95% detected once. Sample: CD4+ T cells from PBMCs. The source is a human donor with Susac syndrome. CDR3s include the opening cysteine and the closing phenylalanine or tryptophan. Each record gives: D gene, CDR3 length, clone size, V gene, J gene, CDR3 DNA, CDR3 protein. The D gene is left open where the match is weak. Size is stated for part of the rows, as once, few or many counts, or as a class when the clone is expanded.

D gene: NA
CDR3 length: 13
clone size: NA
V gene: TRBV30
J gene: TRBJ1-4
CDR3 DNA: TGTGCCGGGTTACGTCGGGAACGGGAAAAACTGTTTTTT
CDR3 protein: CAGLRREREKLFF

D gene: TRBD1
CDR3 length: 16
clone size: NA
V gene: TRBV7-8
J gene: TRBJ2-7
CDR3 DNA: TGTGCCAGCAGCTTAGCGGCCGGGACAGGGGCGTACGAGCAGTACTTC
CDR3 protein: CASSLAAGTGAYEQYF

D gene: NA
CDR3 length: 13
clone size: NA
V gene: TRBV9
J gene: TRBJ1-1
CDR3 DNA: TGTGCCAGCAGCGACAGCGTGAACACTGAAGCTTTCTTT
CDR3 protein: CASSDSVNTEAFF

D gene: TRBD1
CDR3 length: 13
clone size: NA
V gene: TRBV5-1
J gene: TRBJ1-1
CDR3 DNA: TGCGCCAGCATTCAACAGGGGGGCACTGAAGCTTTCTTT
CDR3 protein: CASIQQGGTEAFF

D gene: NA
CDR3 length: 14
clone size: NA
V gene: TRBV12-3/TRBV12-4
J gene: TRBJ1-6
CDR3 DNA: TGTGCCAGCAGTTTAGGGGCAGTCCGGTCACCCCTCCACTTT
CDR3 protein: CASSLGAVRSPLHF

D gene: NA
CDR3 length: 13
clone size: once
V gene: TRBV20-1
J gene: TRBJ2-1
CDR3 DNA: TGCAGTGCTAGGGGGTTAGTGCGGAGGGAGCAGTTCTTC
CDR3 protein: CSARGLVRREQFF

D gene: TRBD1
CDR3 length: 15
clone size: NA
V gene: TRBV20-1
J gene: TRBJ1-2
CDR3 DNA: TGCAGTGCTAGAGCCGCCTTGACAGGGGACTATGGCTACACCTTC
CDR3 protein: CSARAALTGDYGYTF

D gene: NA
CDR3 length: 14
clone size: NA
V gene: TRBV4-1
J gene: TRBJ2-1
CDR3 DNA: TGCGCCAGCAGCCAAGTACGAGACCCAAATGAGCAGTTCTTC
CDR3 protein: CASSQVRDPNEQFF

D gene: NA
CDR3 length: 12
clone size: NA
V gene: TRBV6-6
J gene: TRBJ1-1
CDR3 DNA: TGTGCCAGCAGGGACCTCAAGGCTGAAGCTTTCTTT
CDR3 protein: CASRDLKAEAFF

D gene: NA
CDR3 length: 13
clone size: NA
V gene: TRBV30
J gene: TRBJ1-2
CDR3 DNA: TGTGCCTGGATACAGGGCCCGAGCTATGGCTACACCTTC
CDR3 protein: CAWIQGPSYGYTF

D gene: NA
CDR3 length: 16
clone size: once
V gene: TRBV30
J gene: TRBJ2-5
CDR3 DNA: TGTGCCTGGAGTGTAGGTGCGGGCCTCCTAGGAGAGACCCAGTACTTC
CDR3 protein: CAWSVGAGLLGETQYF

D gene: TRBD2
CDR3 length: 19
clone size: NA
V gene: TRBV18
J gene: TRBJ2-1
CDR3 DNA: TGTGCCAGCTCACCACCGGTACTAGCGGGAGGGAGCTCCTACAATGAGCAGTTCTTC
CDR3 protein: CASSPPVLAGGSSYNEQFF

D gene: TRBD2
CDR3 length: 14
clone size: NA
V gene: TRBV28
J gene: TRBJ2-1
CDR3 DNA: TGTGCCTGGGGTCAGCGGGGGGACTACAATGAGCAGTTCTTC
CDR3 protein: CAWGQRGDYNEQFF